A selection of T cell receptor beta chains follows, all from one sample in a study of T cells in Graves' hyperthyroidism and ophthalmopathy. One entry per CDR3 protein, called by TCRdb with MiXCR from the multiplex PCR reads. The sample comprises roughly 290,000 distinct CDR3 sequences, roughly 13% of which are singletons, and less than 8% rests with the top ten. Sequencing used blood. These receptors came from a woman in her forties with Graves' hyperthyroidism. The CDR3 runs from the conserved cysteine through the conserved F or W. D genes are given only for firm matches. Clone size is shown for a subset of rows, as once, few, many or a class of expanded clone.

d_gene: -; abundance: many; j_gene: TRBJ1-1; v_gene: TRBV29-1; CDR3nt: TGCAGCGTTGAAAGGTCCTCGAACACTGAAGCTTTCTTT; CDR3aa: CSVERSSNTEAFF
d_gene: TRBD2; abundance: many; j_gene: TRBJ2-1; v_gene: TRBV12-3/TRBV12-4; CDR3nt: TGTGCCAGCAGTCCAAGTGCGGGAGGTCCTGAGCAGTTCTTC; CDR3aa: CASSPSAGGPEQFF
d_gene: TRBD1; abundance: many; j_gene: TRBJ1-1; v_gene: TRBV11-3; CDR3nt: TGTGCCAGCAGCCCTAACCGGGACAGCTGGTTCTTT; CDR3aa: CASSPNRDSWFF
d_gene: TRBD2; abundance: -; j_gene: TRBJ2-1; v_gene: TRBV7-9; CDR3nt: TGTGCCAGCAATAGACTAGCGGGAGGGCCGGGTAATGAGCAGTTCTTC; CDR3aa: CASNRLAGGPGNEQFF
d_gene: -; abundance: -; j_gene: TRBJ2-7; v_gene: TRBV19; CDR3nt: TGTGCCAGTAGTAACAGGGACGGATCCTACGAGCAGTACTTC; CDR3aa: CASSNRDGSYEQYF
d_gene: -; abundance: -; j_gene: TRBJ1-2; v_gene: TRBV29-1; CDR3nt: TGCAGCGTTGAAAGAGTCCAACGGGGGGCCCATGGCTACACCTTC; CDR3aa: CSVERVQRGAHGYTF
d_gene: TRBD2; abundance: -; j_gene: TRBJ2-1; v_gene: TRBV24-1; CDR3nt: TGTGCCCCCTGTAAGCGGGCGGGGGGGGAGCAGTTCTTC; CDR3aa: CAPCKRAGGEQFF
d_gene: -; abundance: many; j_gene: TRBJ1-5; v_gene: TRBV5-8; CDR3nt: TGTGCCAGCAGCGCACTTGGGCAGCCCCAGCATTTT; CDR3aa: CASSALGQPQHF
d_gene: -; abundance: many; j_gene: TRBJ2-7; v_gene: TRBV28; CDR3nt: TGTGCCAGCAGTTTACGAGGTTTCAGCTCCTACGAGCAGTACTTC; CDR3aa: CASSLRGFSSYEQYF
d_gene: TRBD2; abundance: many; j_gene: TRBJ2-7; v_gene: TRBV12-3/TRBV12-4; CDR3nt: TGTGCCAGCAGGTCCGGGACTAGCTCCTACGAGCAGTACTTC; CDR3aa: CASRSGTSSYEQYF